This TCR beta chain emerged from a study of cytomegalovirus exposure and HLA in healthy donors. Background on the study: The 500 to 750 first-cohort repertoires and the roughly 130 validation repertoires shared the same platform, a later analysis reported. Overall study findings and caveats: Clusters of TCRs from the first cohort tended to co-occur in the 130 or so validation repertoires (as a later analysis found). Cytomegalovirus-associated TCR beta chains were listed, numbering around 150.

Clones were sequenced by immunoSEQ multiplex PCR, and TCRdb holds only the in-frame ones, with some missing. This table holds over 150,000 clones, roughly 91% found once. On this clone itself: The antigen is undetermined.

This TCR was recovered from a man aged 18 to 35 in good health and CMV-seropositive. The specimen was PBMCs.

Here the CDR3 DNA reads TGTGCCAGCGGGGAGCGGGAGTTCAAGAACGAGCAGTACTTC. It specifies CASGEREFKNEQYF. The chain is built from TRBV2 and TRBJ2-7; 8 bases match TRBD2. Trimming cost V 8 bases and J 5 bases; bases outside gene matches: 11. Germline CDR1 SNHLY, CDR2 FYNNEI. The CDR3 runs 14 residues.